This T cell receptor beta chain was documented in a study of blood T cell repertoires in COVID-19. Produced via immunoSEQ multiplex PCR; TCRdb's table is partial and in-frame only. The repertoire consists of approximately 220,000 clones, with roughly 85% occurring once and the leading ten covering over 3%. This clone appeared a single time. This CDR3 has 14 amino acids. Germline CDR1 is KGHSH and CDR2 is LQKENI. V trimming: 3 bases; J trimming: 4 bases; junction bases outside the gene matches: 2. The sequence was collected from a woman in her thirties or forties with acute COVID-19. Sequenced input: PBMCs or T cells enriched from blood (not recorded which). This chain links TRBV18 with TRBJ2-5; TRBD1 matches at 10 bases. CDR3 sequence: CASSPRQGAETQYF. In DNA form, the CDR3 reads TGTGCCAGCTCACCCCGACAGGGGGCAGAGACCCAGTACTTC.